These 26 T cell receptor beta chains were sequenced from one sample in a study of cytomegalovirus exposure and HLA in healthy donors. 60 Vbeta and 13 Jbeta primers were used in PCR. Profiled with immunoSEQ multiplex PCR; TCRdb holds only in-frame clones, not every one. The sample records 150,000 to 200,000 clones, 60% to 85% being singletons. Sample: PBMCs. Receptors originate from a female donor in good health and CMV-seronegative.

This rearrangement joins TRBV7-2 to TRBJ2-1, with D unresolved. CDR1 and CDR2 from the germline V gene are SGHTA and FQGNSA. Trimming cost V 3 bases and J 6 bases, with 6 bases left between them. The CDR3 is made up of 12 amino acids. The CDR3 region has the DNA TGTGCCAGCAGCTTTCTACTCAATGAGCAGTTCTTC. Translated, it gives CASSFLLNEQFF. Supplemented by reference TRBV7-2 and TRBJ2-1, the full variable domain reads GAGVSQSPSNKVTEKGKDVELRCDPISGHTALYWYRQSLGQGLEFLIYFQGNSAPDKSGLPSDRFSAERTGGSVSTLTIQRTQQEDSAVYLCASSFLLNEQFFGPGTRLTVL.

V usage is TRBV5-1 and J usage is TRBJ2-3; TRBD1 agrees at 8 bases. The V gene end was trimmed by 3 bases and the J gene end by 4 bases; junction bases not matched to a gene: 1. From germline, CDR1 is SGHRS and CDR2 YFSETQ. CDR3 length: 13 residues. CDR3 sequence: CASSSDRADTQYF. DNA for the CDR3: TGCGCCAGCAGCTCGGACAGGGCAGATACGCAGTATTTT.

V is TRBV30 and J is TRBJ1-5; tentative D call: TRBD1 (5 bases). The germline V gene encodes CDR1 GTSNPN and CDR2 SVGIG (reference sequence). Trimming took 4 bases from V and 3 from J, leaving 10 bases between them. The CDR3 has 13 residues. Here the CDR3 reads CAWTRAANQPQHF. In DNA form, the CDR3 reads TGTGCCTGGACCAGGGCTGCCAATCAGCCCCAGCATTTT.

J is TRBJ2-3 and V is TRBV27, with 13 positions matching TRBD2. The trim removed 8 bases at V and 8 bases at J, leaving 22 bases unmatched. Germline CDR1 MNHEY, CDR2 SMNVEV (reference sequence). The CDR3 loop spans 19 amino acids. The CDR3, as DNA: TGTGCCAGCGTAAGGGCCAGGGGACCAACCGGACTAGCGGGAGTTACGCAGTATTTT. It encodes CASVRARGPTGLAGVTQYF.

Remarks on this clone: The junction differs from germline at one of its ends, possibly a read error. The V gene is TRBV7-9, the J gene TRBJ2-3; 10 bases agree with TRBD1. Germline values: CDR1 SEHNR, CDR2 FQNEAQ (reference sequence). CDR3 length: 16 amino acids. CDR3 sequence reads: CSSSTLGQGVADTQYF. In DNA form, the CDR3 reads TGTTCCAGCAGCACCCTAGGACAGGGGGTTGCAGATACGCAGTATTTT.

The rearrangement links TRBV30 to TRBJ2-2, with D tentatively TRBD1 (6 bases). Germline V lookup: CDR1 GTSNPN, CDR2 SVGIG (reference sequence). V shed 2 bases and J shed 1 base, with 8 bases lying between them. The CDR3 sequence is 14 residues long. The chain's CDR3 is CAWSKGQNTGELFF. As DNA, the CDR3 is TGTGCCTGGAGTAAGGGACAGAACACCGGGGAGCTGTTTTTT. The full variable domain, completed using reference TRBV30 and TRBJ2-2, is SQTIHQWPATLVQPVGSPLSLECTVEGTSNPNLYWYRQAAGRGLQLLFYSVGIGQISSEVPQNLSASRPQDRQFILSSKKLLLSDSGFYLCAWSKGQNTGELFFGEGSRLTVL.

The gene calls are TRBV6-5 and TRBJ1-2; D might be TRBD1 (5 bases). Germline values: CDR1 MNHEY, CDR2 SVGAGI. V was shortened by 0 bases and J by 4 bases, with 12 bases between the two germline ends. CDR3 length: 15 amino acids. The DNA for the CDR3 is TGTGCCAGCAGTTACTCGTCAGCCAGGGTCTATGGCTACACCTTC. Protein: CASSYSSARVYGYTF.

This clone was detected only once. This sequence joins TRBV14 and TRBJ1-2; D not certain. The germline CDR1 and CDR2 sequences are SGHDN and FVKESK. Between the trimmed V and J ends, which lost 4 bases and 6 bases, there was a span of 15 bases. The CDR3 loop spans 14 amino acids. Here the CDR3 DNA reads TGTGCCAGCAGCCCCCTGGGAGGGTCGCATGGCTACACCTTC. Its protein product is CASSPLGGSHGYTF.

This clone was counted once. The chain links TRBV5-1 to TRBJ2-7, with 8 positions matching TRBD2. Germline lookup yields CDR1 SGHRS and CDR2 YFSETQ. V dropped 3 bases and J dropped 2; count of bases not matched to a gene: 7. The CDR3 length is 15 residues. The CDR3 DNA is TGCGCCAGCAGCTGGGGACTAGACGAGGCCTACGAGCAGTACTTC. The encoded protein is CASSWGLDEAYEQYF.

The chain recombines TRBV5-6 with TRBJ2-5; 10 nucleotides match TRBD2. Judging by the DNA end, TRBJ2-7 fits better; the J call may be wrong. The CDR3 sequence is 14 residues long. Germline CDR1 is SGHDT and CDR2 is YYEEEE. In DNA, the CDR3 is TGTGCCAGCAGCGGTACTAGCGGGGTATACGAGCAGTACTTC. This encodes CASSGTSGVYEQYF.

The rearrangement links TRBV6-5 to TRBJ1-2; TRBD1 aligns across 9 bases. The CDR3 sequence is 16 residues long. Germline trimming cut 4 bases from V and 2 bases from J; bases unmatched to any gene: 8. Germline-derived CDR1 and CDR2 are MNHEY and SVGAGI. The CDR3 region is CASSSTTGQGNYGYTF. Here the CDR3 DNA reads TGTGCCAGCAGTTCGACTACGGGACAGGGAAACTATGGCTACACCTTC.

The chain recombines TRBV27 with TRBJ2-2; D uncertain. The length of the CDR3 is 15 residues. Trimming pared 2 bases from V and 2 bases from J, leaving 9 bases between. The V gene's germline CDR1 is MNHEY and CDR2 SMNVEV (reference sequence). The CDR3 DNA is TGTGCCAGCAGTTTAAGACTGGTTAACACCGGGGAGCTGTTTTTT. It codes for CASSLRLVNTGELFF.

This chain connects TRBV6-6 to TRBJ2-2, with TRBD2 identical over 7 bases. V shed 5 bases and J 5 bases; nucleotides not matched to a gene: 5. CDR3 size: 14 residues. CDR1 and CDR2 (germline): MNHNY, SVGAGI (reference sequence). The CDR3 coding sequence is TGTGCCAGCAGTAGCGGGAAAGTTACCGGGGAGCTGTTTTTT. This gives the protein CASSSGKVTGELFF.

The chain couples TRBV6-1 to TRBJ1-5, with 8 nucleotides matching TRBD1. The CDR3 is made up of 15 amino acids. Per the germline V gene, CDR1 is MNHNS and CDR2 is SASEGT. With V trimmed by 2 bases and J by 6 bases, 6 bases remained unmatched. CDR3 sequence: CASSEQGARSQPQHF. The CDR3 coding sequence is TGTGCCAGCAGTGAACAGGGGGCGCGGAGTCAGCCCCAGCATTTT.

The rearrangement uses TRBV27 and TRBJ2-7, with 10 bases matching TRBD2. Losses at the gene ends were 6 bases for V and 0 bases for J; bases not matched to a gene: 11. The CDR3 loop spans 17 amino acids. Germline V gives CDR1 MNHEY, CDR2 SMNVEV (reference sequence). In nucleotides, the CDR3 is TGTGCCAGCAGAAGTTTAGCGGGAGGCTATAGCTCCTACGAGCAGTACTTC. Translating gives CASRSLAGGYSSYEQYF.

With respect to this clone: The junction departs from germline at one end; a sequencing error may be responsible. This sequence joins TRBV7-9 and TRBJ1-4, with TRBD1 matching 10 bases. The CDR3 has 17 amino acids. Germline V gives CDR1 SEHNR, CDR2 FQNEAQ (reference sequence). CDR3 protein: CSSNPGQGSSTNEKLFF. The DNA for the CDR3 is TGTTCCAGCAACCCGGGACAGGGGTCTTCAACTAATGAAAAACTGTTTTTT.

The gene calls are TRBV9 and TRBJ2-7; 7 bases are shared with TRBD2. This CDR3 region has 15 residues. V was clipped by 0 bases and J by 4 bases; unmatched bases: 7. CDR1 is SGDLS, CDR2 YYNGEE, per germline. The CDR3 DNA reads TGTGCCAGCAGCGTAGGAATTGGGGGGGGATACGAGCAGTACTTC. Translated, it gives CASSVGIGGGYEQYF.

The sample holds a few counts of this clone. The chain employs TRBV5-4 and TRBJ2-5; possibly TRBD1 for D (6 bases). Germline assignment: CDR1 SGHNT and CDR2 YYREEE (reference sequence). The CDR3 has 13 amino acids. V lost 5 bases, J lost 4 bases, and 12 bases lay in between. This chain's CDR3 is CASRRVGGETQYF. CDR3 in DNA: TGTGCCAGCAGACGTGTAGGGGGAGAGACCCAGTACTTC. Full variable domain (rest looked up from reference TRBV5-4 and TRBJ2-5): ETGVTQSPTHLIKTRGQQVTLRCSSQSGHNTVSWYQQALGQGPQFIFQYYREEENGRGNFPPRFSGLQFPNYSSELNVNALELDDSALYLCASRRVGGETQYFGPGTRLLVL.

The CDR3 nucleotides are TGTGCCAGCAGTGGGACAAGCAATCAGCCCCAGCATTTT. Encoded protein: CASSGTSNQPQHF. The V gene is TRBV6-1, the J gene TRBJ1-5; TRBD1 is a possible D gene (5 bases). The length of the CDR3 is 13 residues. Germline loops: CDR1 MNHNS, CDR2 SASEGT. With 4 bases removed from V and 1 base from J, the gap between germline ends came to 5 bases.

There are a few counts of this clone. The V gene is TRBV19, the J gene TRBJ2-7; TRBD1 is a possible D gene (5 bases). The CDR3 runs 13 residues. Trimming left V 0 bases short and J 6 bases short, with 9 bases between. The V gene's germline CDR1 is LNHDA and CDR2 SQIVND (reference sequence). The CDR3 protein is CASSIDATGEQYF. In DNA form, the CDR3 reads TGTGCCAGTAGTATAGATGCCACAGGCGAGCAGTACTTC. The entire variable domain, with the rest obtained from reference TRBV19 and TRBJ2-7, is as follows: DGGITQSPKYLFRKEGQNVTLSCEQNLNHDAMYWYRQDPGQGLRLIYYSQIVNDFQKGDIAEGYSVSREKKESFPLTVTSAQKNPTAFYLCASSIDATGEQYFGPGTRLTVT.

The V call is TRBV12-5, the J call TRBJ1-6, with D perhaps matching TRBD1 (5 bases). The CDR3 contains 13 residues. Trimming removed 7 bases at V and 10 bases at J, with 14 bases between. Germline CDR1 LGHNT, CDR2 FRNRAP. The CDR3 reads CASAPGWSSPLHF. The CDR3 nucleotides are TGTGCTAGTGCCCCAGGGTGGTCCTCACCCCTCCACTTT.

V is TRBV2 and J is TRBJ2-1; tentative D call: TRBD2 (6 bases). The CDR3 is 14 residues long. Germline CDR1 SNHLY, CDR2 FYNNEI. The V end was cut by 2 bases, the J end by 10 bases, with 15 bases between. Here the CDR3 DNA reads TGTGCCAGCAGTGAAAGGGGAGGCTTTGGGGAGCAGTTCTTC. The encoded protein is CASSERGGFGEQFF.

A note on this clone: The junction departs from the called germline gene at one end, perhaps through a read error. This sequence joins TRBV6-5 and TRBJ1-4; no clear D. The CDR3 has 15 amino acids. The germline V gene has CDR1 MNHEY and CDR2 SVGAGI. CDR3 sequence reads: CASSYGGATNEELFF. The DNA for the CDR3 is TGTGCCAGCAGTTATGGTGGCGCAACTAATGAAGAACTGTTTTTT.

The chain uses TRBV18 and TRBJ1-2, with TRBD1 matching 8 bases. The CDR3 runs to 13 residues. The germline V gene encodes CDR1 KGHSH and CDR2 LQKENI. V lost 4 bases to trimming and J lost 8 bases; unmatched junction nucleotides: 6. The CDR3 sequence: CASSRDRSTGYTF. The CDR3 region has the DNA TGTGCCAGCTCACGGGACAGGTCGACCGGCTACACCTTC.

The chain is built from TRBV28 and TRBJ1-4; TRBD1 is a possible D gene (5 bases). Germline-derived CDR1 and CDR2 are MDHEN and SYDVKM. V shed 5 bases and J shed 0 bases, with 10 bases lying between them. The CDR3 length is 15 residues. The CDR3 region has the DNA TGTGCCAGCAGTAGGGGCACTGCAACTAATGAAAAACTGTTTTTT. As protein: CASSRGTATNEKLFF.

As DNA, the CDR3 is TGTGCCAGTAGCCAACAGGGGCAAACCGGGGAGCTGTTTTTT. It specifies CASSQQGQTGELFF. The J gene is TRBJ2-2, the V gene TRBV19; 7 positions match TRBD1. Trimming took 6 bases from V and 5 from J; bases not matched to a gene: 6. The germline V gene has CDR1 LNHDA and CDR2 SQIVND (reference sequence). The CDR3 extends over 14 amino acids.